These T cell receptor beta chains were read from a single sample in a study of breast tumors, draining lymph nodes, adjacent tissues. TCRdb processed the multiplex PCR reads anew with MiXCR; each CDR3 protein has one entry. In the table there are 200,000 to 250,000 distinct CDR3 sequences, less than 45% of which are singletons. Sequences were obtained from axillary lymph node tissue. The source of these receptors is a female donor with breast cancer. Some clones in this sample may be carry-over from other donors' samples. Each CDR3 is given with its conserved first and last residue. The order of the fields is J gene, D gene, V gene, clone size, CDR3 DNA, CDR3 protein. D genes are given only for firm matches. Clone size is given for some rows only: seen once, a few or many times, or a class if the clone is expanded.

TRBJ1-6	-	TRBV9	many	TGTGCCAGCAGCGTAACCGAGGGCAATTCACCCCTCCACTTT	CASSVTEGNSPLHF
TRBJ2-5	-	TRBV5-1	-	TGTGCCAGCAGCTCCCGGAGTAGCGGTGTCGGGACCCAGTACTTC	CASSSRSSGVGTQYF
TRBJ1-1	-	TRBV5-1	-	TGCGCCAGCAGCTCTGGCGGGCTCATGAACACTGAAGCTTGCTTT	CASSSGGLMNTEACF
TRBJ1-2	-	TRBV20-1	many	TGCAGTGCTAGGGCCCACTACGACAGCCATGGCTACACCTTC	CSARAHYDSHGYTF
TRBJ1-5	-	TRBV5-1	many	TGCGCCAGCAGCTTGTCTAATCATCACCCCCAGCATTTT	CASSLSNHHPQHF
TRBJ2-1	-	TRBV6-1	few	TGTGCCAGCAAGGGAAGAACTAGATACTCCTACAATGAGCAGTTCTTC	CASKGRTRYSYNEQFF
TRBJ2-7	-	TRBV27	-	TGTGCCCCCCCCGCCTCCAGCTCCTACGAGCAGTACTTC	CAPPASSSYEQYF
TRBJ2-3	-	TRBV7-9	many	TGTGCCAGCAGCTCGTCTCAGGGGGGAGTTACAGATACGCAGTATTTT	CASSSSQGGVTDTQYF
TRBJ1-4	-	TRBV12-3/TRBV12-4	many	TGTGCCAGCAGGCAGACAGCTTCGGGGAATGAAAAACTGTTTTTT	CASRQTASGNEKLFF
TRBJ1-4	-	TRBV6-5	few	TGTGCCAGCAGTTACTTCCAGGGAGATGAAAAACTGTTTTTT	CASSYFQGDEKLFF
TRBJ2-6	TRBD2	TRBV20-1	-	TGCAGTGCTACTGCGACTAGCGGGAGCCTACTGAGGAGGACTGGGGCCAACGTCCTGACTTTC	CSATATSGSLLRRTGANVLTF
TRBJ1-2	-	TRBV25-1	many	TGTGCCAGCAGTGCCCACCGGGACGGGGGCTATGGCTACACCTTC	CASSAHRDGGYGYTF
TRBJ1-5	-	TRBV30	few	TGTGCCTGGAGTGGAGGACAGTGGTATAGCAATCAGCCCCAGCATTTT	CAWSGGQWYSNQPQHF
TRBJ2-1	TRBD2	TRBV5-5	-	TGTGCCAGCAGCTTTGGACTAGCGGGGGTGGGAGAGCAGTTCTTC	CASSFGLAGVGEQFF
TRBJ2-7	-	TRBV30	many	TGTGCCTGGAGGCTACAGGGCCGCGAGCAGTACTTC	CAWRLQGREQYF
TRBJ2-7	-	TRBV29-1	many	TGCAGCGTCGGATGGGCCTACGAGCAGTACTTC	CSVGWAYEQYF